These T cell receptor beta chains were read from a single sample in a study of T cell changes during pregnancy in multiple sclerosis. Data came from immunoSEQ multiplex PCR; TCRdb stores just in-frame clones and leaves some out. The sample holds fewer than 100,000 clones; about 88% are singletons and the top ten take under 2.5%. The starting material was peripheral blood, obtained before pregnancy. The receptors were gathered from a female donor with multiple sclerosis, enrolled in a pregnancy study. CDR3s include the opening cysteine and the closing phenylalanine or tryptophan. The order of the fields is CDR3 protein, CDR3 DNA, J gene, clone size, D gene, V gene. The D gene is left open where the match is weak. Rows may omit the clone size; those that give it use once, few, many or a size class.

CDR3aa: CASSAVIGAGASSSFF
CDR3nt: TGTGCCAGCAGCGCCGTTATCGGGGCGGGGGCCTCAAGTTCGTTCTTC
j_gene: TRBJ2-1
abundance: -
d_gene: -
v_gene: TRBV9

CDR3aa: CASSDGTGGDTEAFF
CDR3nt: TGTGCCAGCAGTGACGGGACAGGGGGGGACACTGAAGCTTTCTTT
j_gene: TRBJ1-1
abundance: -
d_gene: TRBD1
v_gene: TRBV6-1

CDR3aa: CASRTGPDTQYF
CDR3nt: TGTGCCAGCCGAACTGGGCCCGATACGCAGTATTTT
j_gene: TRBJ2-3
abundance: once
d_gene: -
v_gene: TRBV28

CDR3aa: CASSSEGGRGGYTF
CDR3nt: TGTGCCAGCAGCTCCGAGGGGGGGCGGGGTGGCTACACCTTC
j_gene: TRBJ1-2
abundance: once
d_gene: -
v_gene: TRBV7-3

CDR3aa: CASSSQGAGTPLHF
CDR3nt: TGTGCCAGCTCATCACAGGGGGCGGGTACACCCCTCCACTTT
j_gene: TRBJ1-6
abundance: -
d_gene: TRBD1
v_gene: TRBV18

CDR3aa: CASSQELGEAQPQHF
CDR3nt: TGCGCCAGCAGCCAAGAGTTGGGGGAGGCTCAGCCCCAGCATTTT
j_gene: TRBJ1-5
abundance: once
d_gene: -
v_gene: TRBV4-3

CDR3aa: CASSAAGIYGYTF
CDR3nt: TGTGCCAGCAGTGCCGCAGGGATCTATGGCTACACCTTC
j_gene: TRBJ1-2
abundance: -
d_gene: -
v_gene: TRBV6-1

CDR3aa: CASESGFRSPLHF
CDR3nt: TGTGCCAGCGAATCAGGGTTTAGGTCACCCCTCCACTTT
j_gene: TRBJ1-6
abundance: -
d_gene: -
v_gene: TRBV28

CDR3aa: CASSSTSYSHEKLFF
CDR3nt: TGTGCCAGCAGCTCGACATCCTACAGCCATGAAAAACTGTTTTTT
j_gene: TRBJ1-4
abundance: -
d_gene: -
v_gene: TRBV11-2

CDR3aa: CASSSHIGQEETQYF
CDR3nt: TGCGCCAGCAGCTCCCATATAGGACAGGAAGAGACCCAGTACTTC
j_gene: TRBJ2-5
abundance: once
d_gene: TRBD1
v_gene: TRBV5-1

CDR3aa: CASIKPGQGAREQYF
CDR3nt: TGTGCCAGCATTAAGCCGGGACAGGGGGCTCGCGAGCAGTACTTC
j_gene: TRBJ2-7
abundance: -
d_gene: TRBD1
v_gene: TRBV6-1

CDR3aa: CASSQGLRDRAREQYF
CDR3nt: TGCGCCAGCAGCCAAGGGCTCCGGGACAGGGCGCGCGAGCAGTACTTC
j_gene: TRBJ2-7
abundance: -
d_gene: TRBD1
v_gene: TRBV4-1

CDR3aa: CASRHTGDYGYTF
CDR3nt: TGCGCCAGCAGGCACACAGGGGACTATGGCTACACCTTC
j_gene: TRBJ1-2
abundance: -
d_gene: TRBD1
v_gene: TRBV4-3

CDR3aa: CASSFDRTFSYEQYF
CDR3nt: TGTGCCAGCAGCTTCGACAGGACCTTCTCCTACGAGCAGTACTTC
j_gene: TRBJ2-7
abundance: few
d_gene: -
v_gene: TRBV7-2

CDR3aa: CASSPGTSRTDTQYF
CDR3nt: TGTGCCAGCAGCCCCGGGACTTCCCGCACAGATACGCAGTATTTT
j_gene: TRBJ2-3
abundance: -
d_gene: -
v_gene: TRBV7-2

CDR3aa: CAISESGSMRGYTF
CDR3nt: TGTGCCATCAGTGAGTCTGGGTCCATGAGGGGCTACACCTTC
j_gene: TRBJ1-2
abundance: -
d_gene: -
v_gene: TRBV10-3

CDR3aa: CASGLAGPVEQYF
CDR3nt: TGTGCCAGCGGCTTAGCGGGGCCCGTCGAGCAGTACTTC
j_gene: TRBJ2-7
abundance: -
d_gene: TRBD2
v_gene: TRBV7-3

CDR3aa: CAAGAGVGNEQFF
CDR3nt: TGTGCCGCGGGGGCAGGGGTTGGGAATGAGCAGTTCTTC
j_gene: TRBJ2-1
abundance: -
d_gene: -
v_gene: TRBV27

CDR3aa: CASSPTGGSYEQYF
CDR3nt: TGCGCCAGCAGCCCGACAGGGGGATCCTACGAGCAGTACTTC
j_gene: TRBJ2-7
abundance: -
d_gene: TRBD1
v_gene: TRBV5-1